This TCR beta chain was identified during a study of Graves' ophthalmopathy and Graves' hyperthyroidism. Germline CDR1 and CDR2: MNHNS and SASEGT. The CDR3 sequence is 14 residues long. On this clonotype: An end of the junction differs from the germline gene, which may be a read error.

For repertoire sequencing, the TCR beta CDR3 regions were amplified from RNA transcripts. The first-round RT-PCR employed HTBI primers together with the Qiagen OneStep RT-PCR kit. A multiplex PCR was then performed as the second round. TCRdb analysed the multiplex PCR reads with MiXCR anew, one entry per CDR3 protein. The table shows 340,000 or so distinct CDR3 sequences, with roughly 16% occurring only once. The sample consisted of peripheral blood. The gene calls are TRBV6-1 and TRBJ2-7; tentatively, D is TRBD2 (6 bases). This sequence originates from an adult man with Graves' ophthalmopathy. The CDR3 DNA sequence: TGCGCCAGCAGCTTGGGGGACTCCATAAGCGAGCAGTACTTC. Its translation: CASSLGDSISEQYF.